The sequence of this T cell receptor beta chain was determined in a study of OX40 agonist ivuxolimab in advanced cancers. Study at large: Participants, 82.7% male, averaged around 64 years of age, ranging from about 20 to 79. Study observations and caveats: Some nonresponders likewise displayed low normalized T-cell clonal expansion. Among T cells, CD8+ cells averaged more expanded clones than CD4+ cells.

Of note for this clone: The antigen is undetermined.

Generated by immunoSEQ multiplex PCR, the TCRdb table keeps only in-frame clones and is missing some. Of roughly 76,000 clones in the sample, 85% are singletons; the top ten hold 5.5% to 7%. Blood was sampled at baseline, cycle 4 day 1, and cycle 7 day 1. Germline V gene lookup returns CDR1 MNHNS and CDR2 SASEGT. The CDR3 extends over 16 amino acids. V lost 2 bases and J lost 0, with 10 bases in between. This specimen was CD4+ or CD8+ T cells sorted from blood, taken in a trial of the OX40 agonist ivuxolimab. The chain carries TRBV6-1 and TRBJ2-2, with TRBD2 as a possible D gene (6 bases). The sequence was collected from an adult with an advanced solid tumor such as melanoma, head and neck, liver or kidney cancer. The CDR3, as DNA: TGTGCCAGCAGTGAACGGGGGACCCCGAACACCGGGGAGCTGTTTTTT. It codes for CASSERGTPNTGELFF.